Below, one T cell receptor beta chain is given with its context. This sample was taken from a study of blood T cell repertoires in COVID-19. Across the study: Acute and convalescent COVID-19 specimens originated in the United States, Italy and Spain.

TCRdb's copy holds only in-frame clones and misses some; the assay was immunoSEQ multiplex PCR. The sample has about 110,000 clones, 87% seen once. Per the germline V gene, CDR1 is SGHNT and CDR2 is YYREEE (reference sequence). The CDR3 is made up of 17 amino acids. The V end lost 4 bases, the J end lost 6 bases, and 23 bases lay between the germline ends. The chain combines TRBV5-4 with TRBJ2-1; D is perhaps TRBD2 (6 bases). This clonotype originated in a human donor in a cohort sampled during active COVID-19. Input material: peripheral blood. The CDR3 sequence: CASSVLGTRGASNEQFF. In nucleotides, the CDR3 is TGTGCCAGCAGCGTTCTCGGGACTCGGGGCGCATCCAATGAGCAGTTCTTC.